Each of the 6 T cell receptor beta chains below was sequenced from the same sample in a study of T-cell memory formation after mild COVID-19. TCRdb passed the 5' RACE reads through MiXCR, listing each CDR3 protein once. The sample includes roughly 120,000 distinct CDR3 sequences, about 17% of them seen just once. The sample taken for sequencing was PBMCs or a T cell subset sorted from them (not recorded which). The source of these receptors is an adult woman who had mild COVID-19 (a few samples of this study predate the infection). Cell type and time point are not known.

This clonotype was counted only a few times. The genes are TRBV27 and TRBJ2-5, with D uncertain. V was cut by 3 bases and J by 3 bases, with 8 bases left in between. This CDR3 has 13 residues. Germline V gene lookup returns CDR1 MNHEY and CDR2 SMNVEV (reference sequence). In nucleotides, the CDR3 is TGTGCCAGCAGTTTGGTGCAGGAAGAGACCCAGTACTTC. Encoded protein: CASSLVQEETQYF.

This clonotype was recorded a few times. The V and J genes are TRBV5-5 and TRBJ2-7; 10 bases are a match to TRBD2. The junction had 18 bases not matched to a gene; V was cut back by 3 bases and J by 6 bases. The CDR3 extends over 18 amino acids. The germline CDR1 and CDR2 sequences are SGHKS and YYEKEE (reference sequence). CDR3 in DNA: TGTGCCAGCAGCTCCGCGGGCAGGGGTCTAGCGGGAGACCGCGAGCAGTACTTC. Its translation: CASSSAGRGLAGDREQYF.

This clonotype was seen only a few times. The chain uses TRBV20-1 and TRBJ1-1; no reliable D call. The CDR3 is 13 amino acids. Trimming removed 3 bases at V and 4 bases at J, with 12 bases between. Germline-derived CDR1 and CDR2 are DFQATT and SNEGSKA (reference sequence). The CDR3 sequence: CSASRPPRTEAFF. The CDR3 region has the DNA TGCAGTGCTAGTCGACCCCCTCGCACTGAAGCTTTCTTT.

This clonotype was recorded at least ten times. The DNA of the CDR3 is TGTGCCAGCAGCCCCCAGGGGGGACTGAACACCGGGGAGCTGTTTTTT. This translates into CASSPQGGLNTGELFF. J is TRBJ2-2 and V is TRBV7-2, with D perhaps matching TRBD1 (7 bases). CDR3 size: 16 residues. Per the germline V gene, CDR1 is SGHTA and CDR2 is FQGNSA. V gave up 5 bases and J gave up 1 base, with 14 bases separating them.

This clonotype was counted between two and nine times. The chain recombines TRBV7-9 with TRBJ2-4, with a possible D match to TRBD1 (6 bases). Trimming pared 4 bases from V and 9 bases from J, leaving 19 bases between. Germline CDR1 SEHNR, CDR2 FQNEAQ (reference sequence). CDR3 length equals 15 residues. The CDR3 DNA is TGTGCCAGCAGCTACCTTTTACAGGGAGCGGCCATTCAGTACTTC. It translates to CASSYLLQGAAIQYF. The full variable domain, completed using reference TRBV7-9 and TRBJ2-4, is DTGVSQNPRHKITKRGQNVTFRCDPISEHNRLYWYRQTLGQGPEFLTYFQNEAQLEKSRLLSDRFSAERPKGSFSTLEIQRTEQGDSAMYLCASSYLLQGAAIQYFGAGTRLSVL.

The table lists this clonotype with a few counts. The chain recombines TRBV11-2 with TRBJ2-1, with D possibly TRBD1 on 5 matching bases. V shed 6 bases and J shed 0 bases, with 12 bases lying between them. From germline, CDR1 is SGHAT and CDR2 FQNNGV. The length of the CDR3 is 15 residues. The CDR3 region is CASSLDMSSYNEQFF. CDR3 coding DNA: TGTGCCAGCAGTCTGGACATGAGCTCCTACAATGAGCAGTTCTTC. Filled out from reference TRBV11-2 and TRBJ2-1, the complete variable domain reads EAGVAQSPRYKIIEKRQSVAFWCNPISGHATLYWYQQILGQGPKLLIQFQNNGVVDDSQLPKDRFSAERLKGVDSTLKIQPAKLEDSAVYLCASSLDMSSYNEQFFGPGTRLTVL.